Detailed here is one T cell receptor beta chain. As yet, its antigen is unknown. The data derive from a study of OX40 agonist ivuxolimab in advanced cancers. Background on the study: An agonistic anti-OX40 (CD134) antibody, ivuxolimab, was used to treat the patients. The dose-escalation group included hepatocellular carcinoma, melanoma, renal cell carcinoma and head and neck cancer.

The table came from immunoSEQ multiplex PCR; TCRdb's copy has only in-frame clones and leaves some out. The sample includes approximately 70,000 clones, more than 80% of them seen just once. Findings and limits, study-wide: At doses 0.1 to 3.0 mg/kg, CD4+ and CD8+ clones expanded.

The source of this sequence is an adult with an advanced solid tumor such as melanoma, head and neck, liver or kidney cancer. Sample: CD4+ or CD8+ T cells sorted from blood, taken in a trial of the OX40 agonist ivuxolimab.

The CDR3 region has the DNA TGTGCCAGCAGCTTAGTAGGTGCAGCGGGTATCGAGCAGTACTTC. This gives the protein CASSLVGAAGIEQYF. The chain uses TRBV7-8 and TRBJ2-7; a possible D gene is TRBD2 (6 bases). V gave up 1 base and J gave up 6 bases, with 16 bases separating them. The CDR3 runs 15 residues. Per the germline V gene, CDR1 is SGHVS and CDR2 is FQNEAQ.